This T cell receptor (beta chain) comes out of a study of T-cell memory formation after mild COVID-19. The study, taken as a whole, reports: Pre-infection memory harbored some responding clones, suggesting cross-reactive memory joined.

Looked up from germline, CDR1 is SGHKS and CDR2 is YYEKEE (reference sequence). Trimming pared 0 bases from V and 5 bases from J, leaving 6 bases between. The CDR3 runs to 13 residues. TCRdb called the 5' RACE reads again in MiXCR, with one record for every CDR3 protein. This table holds around 180,000 distinct CDR3 sequences, 16% found once. This clonotype was found many times. Its antigen remains unknown. This clonotype was sampled from an adult woman who had mild COVID-19 (a few samples of this study predate the infection). Cell type and time point are not known. Sequenced material: PBMCs or a T cell subset sorted from them (not recorded which). The V and J genes are TRBV5-5 and TRBJ2-1, with a possible D match to TRBD1 (6 bases). CDR3 residues: CASSLDRDNEQFF. The CDR3 DNA reads TGTGCCAGCAGCTTGGACAGGGACAATGAGCAGTTCTTC.